This T cell receptor beta chain was sequenced in a study of OX40 agonist ivuxolimab in advanced cancers. Study summary: Those treated in dose escalation had hepatocellular carcinoma, melanoma, renal cell cancer or head and neck cancer. Study conclusions and caveats: Among T cells, CD8+ cells averaged more expanded clones than CD4+ cells. At 0.1 to 3.0 mg/kg and by week 6, CD4+ and CD8+ T cells in the blood had expanded clonally.

To note about this clone: The antigen is undetermined.

The investigators sampled blood at baseline, at cycle 4 day 1, and at cycle 7 day 1. Sequenced by immunoSEQ multiplex PCR; TCRdb stores in-frame clones only, minus some. Found here are over 50,000 clones, about 89% of them singletons; the top ten hold about a sixth. From germline, CDR1 is MDHEN and CDR2 SYDVKM. The CDR3 is 13 residues long. Deletions cut 3 bases from V and 6 bases from J, with 8 bases between. This TCR was sampled from an adult with an advanced solid tumor such as melanoma, head and neck, liver or kidney cancer. This sequence joins TRBV28 and TRBJ2-2, with D uncertain. Sequenced material: CD4+ or CD8+ T cells sorted from blood, taken in a trial of the OX40 agonist ivuxolimab. CDR3 nucleotide sequence: TGTGCCAGCAGTTTTCAGTTAGCCGGGGAGCTGTTTTTT. Its protein is CASSFQLAGELFF.